The source of this T cell receptor beta chain is a study of blood T cell repertoires in COVID-19. Across the whole study: Both acute and convalescent COVID-19 samples were obtained from the United States, Italy and Spain. Sources were T cells, B-cell-depleted T cells, or PBMCs; the material itself was cDNA or gDNA.

V trimming: 0 bases; J trimming: 5 bases; junction bases outside the gene matches: 5. Per germline, CDR1 SGHTS and CDR2 YDEGEE. The CDR3 length is 15 residues. Sequenced by immunoSEQ multiplex PCR; TCRdb stores in-frame clones only, minus some. The sample has some 250,000 clones, 70% to 90% seen once. This clone was counted a few times. The sequenced sample consisted of peripheral blood. This TCR came from a man between 60 and 75 years old with acute or convalescent COVID-19. The rearrangement links TRBV5-8 to TRBJ2-5, with TRBD1 matching 9 bases. The CDR3, as DNA: TGTGCCAGCAGCTTGGGGGACAGGGTCTGGGAGACCCAGTACTTC. Its protein product is CASSLGDRVWETQYF.